The 30 T cell receptor beta chains below were found in one sample sequenced in a study of cytomegalovirus exposure and HLA in healthy donors. 60 Vbeta and 13 Jbeta primers were used in PCR. Data came from immunoSEQ multiplex PCR; TCRdb stores just in-frame clones and leaves some out. The table lists about 120,000 clones, around 77% of them singletons. The source material was PBMCs. The source is a human donor in good health.

The V gene is TRBV11-2, the J gene TRBJ2-7; 10 nucleotides line up with TRBD1. This CDR3 has 14 residues. Per germline, CDR1 SGHAT and CDR2 FQNNGV. V lost 1 base to trimming and J lost 3 bases; unmatched junction nucleotides: 0. This chain's CDR3 is CASSLGTGGYEQYF. CDR3 nucleotide sequence: TGTGCCAGCAGCTTAGGGACAGGGGGCTACGAGCAGTACTTC.

The gene calls are TRBV19 and TRBJ1-5; unclear D gene. The CDR3 extends over 12 amino acids. V gave up 4 bases and J gave up 7 bases, with 8 bases separating them. Germline V gene data show CDR1 as LNHDA and CDR2 as SQIVND (reference sequence). This CDR3 reads CASSNPRQPQHF. The CDR3 nucleotides read TGTGCCAGTAGTAACCCGAGGCAGCCCCAGCATTTT.

This chain connects TRBV18 to TRBJ2-6; maybe TRBD1 (6 bases). Trimming left V 3 bases short and J 0 bases short, with 12 bases between. This CDR3 contains 17 residues. Germline lookup yields CDR1 KGHSH and CDR2 LQKENI. This chain's CDR3 is CASSPGQPSSGANVLTF. The CDR3 DNA is TGTGCCAGCTCACCCGGACAGCCATCCTCTGGGGCCAACGTCCTGACTTTC.

V gene TRBV6-1 combines with J gene TRBJ1-5, with D perhaps matching TRBD1 (6 bases). Germline CDR1 is MNHNS and CDR2 is SASEGT. The CDR3 spans 14 residues. The CDR3, as DNA: TGTGCTTCAGGGGCCGGGACTAGCAATCAGCCCCAGCATTTT. This encodes CASGAGTSNQPQHF.

V is TRBV4-1 and J is TRBJ2-3; the D is unclear. The CDR3 runs 17 residues. The V end lost 0 bases, the J end lost 0 bases, and 13 bases lay between the germline ends. Germline values: CDR1 MGHRA, CDR2 YSYEKL. The CDR3, as DNA: TGCGCCAGCAGCCAAGACCAACCACGACTTAGCACAGATACGCAGTATTTT. It yields the protein CASSQDQPRLSTDTQYF.

The chain has TRBV29-1 and TRBJ1-4, with D perhaps matching TRBD1 (5 bases). The germline CDR1 and CDR2 sequences are SQVTM and ANQGSEA. This CDR3 is built from 13 residues. V was clipped by 0 bases and J by 6 bases, with 8 bases between them. CDR3: CSVEEGLDEKLFF. In DNA form, the CDR3 reads TGCAGCGTTGAAGAGGGACTGGATGAAAAACTGTTTTTT.

The rearrangement uses TRBV28 and TRBJ1-2; tentative D call: TRBD1 (6 bases). This CDR3 has 16 residues. Trimming cost V 8 bases and J 5 bases, with 24 bases left between them. CDR1 and CDR2 from the germline V gene are MDHEN and SYDVKM. CDR3 DNA: TGTGCCAGCCTCCCATCCGCCAAGGGGGAGTTATATGGCTACACCTTC. Its protein is CASLPSAKGELYGYTF.

The chain employs TRBV7-9 and TRBJ2-5, with D perhaps TRBD1 (6 bases). V gave up 3 bases and J gave up 5 bases, with 13 bases separating them. Germline V gives CDR1 SEHNR, CDR2 FQNEAQ (reference sequence). CDR3 length equals 14 residues. The CDR3 coding sequence is TGTGCCAGCAGCTTCACAGGGATGCAGGAGACCCAGTACTTC. Its translation: CASSFTGMQETQYF.

The V and J genes are TRBV2 and TRBJ1-1; D is undetermined. This CDR3 has 12 residues. Trimming removed 7 bases at V and 6 bases at J, with 12 bases between. Germline-derived CDR1 and CDR2 are SNHLY and FYNNEI. DNA for the CDR3: TGTGCCAGCACCAGCAGCGGGGCTGAAGCTTTCTTT. Translation: CASTSSGAEAFF.

In this sample, this clone turned up a few times. The V and J genes are TRBV6-4 and TRBJ2-3, with 8 bases matching TRBD2. This CDR3 contains 15 residues. In germline, CDR1 is MRHNA, CDR2 SNTAGT. Trimming at V came to 2 bases and at J to 3 bases, leaving 4 bases not matched to a gene. CDR3 coding DNA: TGTGCCAGCAGTGACCAGCCTAGCGGGACAGATACGCAGTATTTT. This translates into CASSDQPSGTDTQYF.

The genes are TRBV6-5 and TRBJ2-7; possible D gene TRBD1, 6 bases. The CDR3 length is 15 residues. Per germline, CDR1 MNHEY and CDR2 SVGAGI. Trimming left V 6 bases short and J 0 bases short, with 15 bases between. CDR3 sequence (DNA): TGTGCCAGCAGCCCGACAGGTTCCAGCTCCTACGAGCAGTACTTC. It yields the protein CASSPTGSSSYEQYF.

The rearrangement links TRBV19 to TRBJ2-2; TRBD2 matches 10 bases. Per the germline V gene, CDR1 is LNHDA and CDR2 is SQIVND (reference sequence). CDR3 length: 15 amino acids. The J segment lost 6 bases and the V segment lost 4 bases, leaving 5 bases of the junction unmatched. The CDR3 here is CASSKASGSPGELFF. CDR3 DNA: TGTGCCAGTAGTAAAGCTAGCGGGAGCCCCGGGGAGCTGTTTTTT. Based on the CDR3 plus reference TRBV19 and TRBJ2-2, the full variable domain is DGGITQSPKYLFRKEGQNVTLSCEQNLNHDAMYWYRQDPGQGLRLIYYSQIVNDFQKGDIAEGYSVSREKKESFPLTVTSAQKNPTAFYLCASSKASGSPGELFFGEGSRLTVL.

The rearrangement joins TRBV19 to TRBJ1-2; no clear D gene. V gave up 6 bases and J gave up 4 bases, with 12 bases separating them. The CDR3 contains 13 residues. Germline CDR1 and CDR2: LNHDA and SQIVND (reference sequence). The CDR3 coding sequence is TGTGCCAGTAGCCCCTTAGCCGCCTATGGCTACACCTTC. It codes for CASSPLAAYGYTF.

CDR3 DNA: TGTGCCAGTAGTAGCGACAGGGGAACGGCTGAAGCTTTCTTT. Translating it yields CASSSDRGTAEAFF. V and J are TRBV19 and TRBJ1-1, with 8 bases aligning to TRBD1. The length of the CDR3 is 14 residues. After removal of 4 bases from V and 6 bases from J, the junction contained 7 bases not matched to a gene. Germline CDR1 reads LNHDA; CDR2 reads SQIVND (reference sequence).

The J gene is TRBJ2-1, the V gene TRBV14; 14 bases match TRBD2. This CDR3 comprises 16 residues. Trimming removed 4 bases from V and 6 bases from J; junction bases left unmatched: 5. The V gene's germline CDR1 is SGHDN and CDR2 FVKESK. CDR3 in DNA: TGTGCCAGCAGCCCGCTTGGACTAGCGGGAGGCAATGAGCAGTTCTTC. This translates into CASSPLGLAGGNEQFF. Full variable domain (outside the CDR3, taken from reference TRBV14 and TRBJ2-1): EAGVTQFPSHSVIEKGQTVTLRCDPISGHDNLYWYRRVMGKEIKFLLHFVKESKQDESGMPNNRFLAERTGGTYSTLKVQPAELEDSGVYFCASSPLGLAGGNEQFFGPGTRLTVL.

The chain is built from TRBV5-1 and TRBJ2-5, with D tentatively TRBD1 (6 bases). This CDR3 is 14 amino acids long. CDR1 is SGHRS and CDR2 is YFSETQ in the germline V gene. V was pared by 4 bases and J by 1 base, with 11 bases between. For the CDR3, the DNA is TGCGCCAGCAGCCGGGACACGACCCAAGAGACCCAGTACTTC. Translation gives CASSRDTTQETQYF.

The sample holds one count of this clone. The chain recombines TRBV5-1 with TRBJ2-6; the D is unclear. Germline CDR1 is SGHRS and CDR2 is YFSETQ. Trimming removed 0 bases from V and 0 bases from J, with 4 bases in between. This CDR3 has 15 residues. CDR3 bases: TGCGCCAGCAGCTTGGAGCTCTCTGGGGCCAACGTCCTGACTTTC. Translating gives CASSLELSGANVLTF. Drawing the rest from reference TRBV5-1 and TRBJ2-6, the complete variable domain is KAGVTQTPRYLIKTRGQQVTLSCSPISGHRSVSWYQQTPGQGLQFLFEYFSETQRNKGNFPGRFSGRQFSNSRSEMNVSTLELGDSALYLCASSLELSGANVLTFGAGSRLTVL.

This rearrangement joins TRBV30 to TRBJ1-2; 8 bases line up with TRBD1. The CDR3 is 12 amino acids. V dropped 1 base and J dropped 13; count of bases not matched to a gene: 8. Germline CDR1 GTSNPN, CDR2 SVGIG (reference sequence). The CDR3 region is CAWSAWTGRTTF. The DNA of the CDR3 is TGTGCCTGGAGTGCGTGGACAGGGCGGACCACCTTC.

Only a few counts were recorded for this clone. V usage is TRBV27 and J usage is TRBJ2-1; D gene ambiguous. The CDR3 runs to 15 residues. The germline CDR1 and CDR2 sequences are MNHEY and SMNVEV (reference sequence). The V and J ends lost 3 bases and 0 bases respectively, with 9 bases between them. CDR3 nucleotides: TGTGCCAGCAGTTTTCCACTAAGCTCCTACAATGAGCAGTTCTTC. Its protein is CASSFPLSSYNEQFF.

The table lists this clone with a count of one. The J gene is TRBJ2-1, the V gene TRBV10-3; TRBD1 agrees at 10 bases. V lost 9 bases and J lost 4; bases outside the gene matches: 3. Germline V CDR1 and CDR2: ENHRY, SYGVKD. The length of the CDR3 is 13 residues. The CDR3 sequence: CAMRDRGYNEQFF. In DNA form, the CDR3 reads TGTGCCATGCGGGACAGGGGTTACAATGAGCAGTTCTTC.

The rearrangement links TRBV5-4 to TRBJ2-1; D perhaps matches TRBD2 (6 bases). CDR1 and CDR2 (germline): SGHNT, YYREEE (reference sequence). The CDR3 runs to 15 residues. Trimming stripped 4 bases from V and 3 bases from J, with 14 bases between. The CDR3 is CASSVGSRGYNEQFF. The CDR3 nucleotides read TGTGCCAGCAGCGTCGGGAGCCGGGGCTACAATGAGCAGTTCTTC.

The rearrangement uses TRBV27 and TRBJ1-5; D is undetermined. Trimming stripped 0 bases from V and 7 bases from J, with 7 bases between. CDR1 and CDR2 (germline): MNHEY, SMNVEV (reference sequence). The CDR3 spans 13 residues. The DNA of the CDR3 is TGTGCCAGCAGTTTATCGCTACAGCAGCCCCAGCATTTT. Protein: CASSLSLQQPQHF.

The rearrangement links TRBV6-1 to TRBJ2-3; D call uncertain. Trimming took off 4 bases at V and 0 bases at J, with 17 bases between the two ends. Germline V gene data show CDR1 as MNHNS and CDR2 as SASEGT. The length of the CDR3 is 17 residues. In DNA, the CDR3 is TGTGCCAGCAGTGCCTACAGTGAGAAGATGAGCACAGATACGCAGTATTTT. Protein sequence: CASSAYSEKMSTDTQYF.

The rearrangement links TRBV27 to TRBJ2-7; 12 positions match TRBD2. Looked up from germline, CDR1 is MNHEY and CDR2 is SMNVEV (reference sequence). The V and J ends lost 6 bases and 4 bases, in that order; junction bases with no gene match: 4. The CDR3 contains 14 residues. CDR3 amino acids: CASRGLAGNYEQYF. DNA of the CDR3: TGTGCCAGCAGAGGACTAGCGGGGAATTACGAGCAGTACTTC.

A few counts support this clone. The chain carries TRBV6-5 and TRBJ2-2; possibly TRBD2 for D (7 bases). V was clipped by 0 bases and J by 6 bases, with 14 bases between them. CDR3 length: 16 residues. The germline V gene encodes CDR1 MNHEY and CDR2 SVGAGI. The CDR3 DNA follows: TGTGCCAGCAGTTACTCGGCGGGGGCAGGGTCCGGGGAGCTGTTTTTT. It encodes CASSYSAGAGSGELFF.

The genes are TRBV6-5 and TRBJ1-1; 8 bases fit TRBD1. This CDR3 contains 14 residues. The junction had 3 bases not matched to a gene; V was cut back by 5 bases and J by 1 base. CDR1 and CDR2 (germline): MNHEY, SVGAGI. Here the CDR3 reads CASSVDRGNTEAFF. In DNA form, the CDR3 reads TGTGCCAGCAGTGTCGACAGGGGGAACACTGAAGCTTTCTTT.

The rearrangement links TRBV19 to TRBJ2-1; TRBD2 matches 10 bases. The CDR3 spans 18 residues. Germline loops: CDR1 LNHDA, CDR2 SQIVND (reference sequence). Trimming took 5 bases from V and 7 from J; bases not matched to a gene: 17. Written as DNA, the CDR3 is TGTGCCAGTAGTTACGCGCCCTTAGCGGGAGGAATGTGGAATGAGCAGTTCTTC. Translating gives CASSYAPLAGGMWNEQFF.

This clone was counted a few times. Additional DNA sequences in this sample encode the identical CDR3. J is TRBJ1-2 and V is TRBV28; weak D call: TRBD1 (6 bases). CDR1 and CDR2 (germline): MDHEN, SYDVKM. V was shortened by 6 bases and J by 0 bases, with 11 bases between the two germline ends. The CDR3 consists of 14 residues. The CDR3 nucleotides are TGTGCCAGCAGGGGAGGGGGTTCTAACTATGGCTACACCTTC. Its translation: CASRGGGSNYGYTF.

The CDR3: CASSRDPGTEKYF. The CDR3, as DNA: TGTGCCAGCAGCCGGGACCCGGGGACAGAGAAGTATTTT. The V and J genes are TRBV7-8 and TRBJ2-3, with TRBD1 matching over 7 bases. Germline lookup yields CDR1 SGHVS and CDR2 FQNEAQ. V lost 5 bases to trimming and J lost 13 bases; unmatched junction nucleotides: 12. This CDR3 spans 13 amino acids. The variable domain in full, completed from reference TRBV7-8 and TRBJ2-3, reads GAGVSQSPRYKVAKRGQDVALRCDPISGHVSLFWYQQALGQGPEFLTYFQNEAQLDKSGLPSDRFFAERPEGSVSTLKIQRTQQEDSAVYLCASSRDPGTEKYFGPGTRLTVL.

The chain has TRBV19 and TRBJ1-4; D possibly corresponds to TRBD1 (5 bases). The germline V gene has CDR1 LNHDA and CDR2 SQIVND (reference sequence). Trimming cost V 8 bases and J 5 bases, with 12 bases left between them. This CDR3 has 13 amino acids. The CDR3 region has the DNA TGTGCCAGTGATGACGGGGGGAATGAAAAACTGTTTTTT. This translates into CASDDGGNEKLFF.